These 17 T cell receptor beta chains came from one sample sequenced in a study of technical replicates of blood from several donors. This table comes from immunoSEQ multiplex PCR, and its TCRdb copy is limited to in-frame clones, with some not included. The sample carries approximately 95,000 clones, approximately 95% recorded once. The sequenced material came from T cells isolated from PBMCs. The source is a human donor in good health.

The chain joins TRBV7-9 to TRBJ1-1, with 11 bases fitting TRBD1. V lost 4 bases and J lost 7; bases outside the gene matches: 5. The CDR3 contains 14 residues. Germline values: CDR1 SEHNR, CDR2 FQNEAQ (reference sequence). The CDR3 loop reads CASSSGQGAGEAFF. The DNA of the CDR3 is TGTGCCAGCAGCTCAGGACAGGGGGCGGGTGAAGCTTTCTTT.

The chain has TRBV28 and TRBJ2-3; D remains unclear. Germline V CDR1 and CDR2: MDHEN, SYDVKM. The CDR3 covers 12 residues. V lost 5 bases, J lost 4 bases, and 7 bases lay in between. The CDR3 DNA reads as TGTGCCAGCAGTGAGGTGGCAGATACGCAGTATTTT. This codes for CASSEVADTQYF. The complete variable domain, with remaining parts taken from reference TRBV28 and TRBJ2-3, reads DVKVTQSSRYLVKRTGEKVFLECVQDMDHENMFWYRQDPGLGLRLIYFSYDVKMKEKGDIPEGYSVSREKKERFSLILESASTNQTSMYLCASSEVADTQYFGPGTRLTVL.

The chain joins TRBV19 to TRBJ2-3; maybe TRBD1 (5 bases). This CDR3 region has 14 residues. Germline V CDR1 and CDR2: LNHDA, SQIVND (reference sequence). V was cut by 5 bases and J by 6 bases, with 15 bases left in between. The CDR3 reads CASSPRVGVDTQYF. CDR3 bases: TGTGCCAGTAGTCCTCGGGTAGGGGTTGATACGCAGTATTTT.

The chain carries TRBV6-6 and TRBJ1-2, with 7 bases aligning to TRBD1. The V and J ends lost 1 base and 4 bases, in that order; junction bases with no gene match: 3. The CDR3 contains 14 residues. Germline V gives CDR1 MNHNY, CDR2 SVGAGI (reference sequence). This CDR3 is CASSYWTGGYGYTF. The CDR3 bases are TGTGCCAGCAGTTACTGGACAGGAGGCTATGGCTACACCTTC.

For this clone: Other DNA sequences in the sample encode the same CDR3. The genes are TRBV28 and TRBJ1-2; D is undetermined. From germline, CDR1 is MDHEN and CDR2 SYDVKM. CDR3 length equals 12 residues. V lost 8 bases to trimming and J lost 0 bases, with 7 bases between them. The CDR3 protein is CASSPSNYGYTF. The CDR3 region has the DNA TGTGCCAGCTCCCCTTCTAACTATGGCTACACCTTC.

This rearrangement joins TRBV7-2 to TRBJ2-3; 10 bases align to TRBD2. The CDR3 loop spans 15 amino acids. V lost 2 bases, J lost 3 bases, and 2 bases stayed unmatched. CDR1 is SGHTA and CDR2 is FQGNSA in the germline V gene. CDR3: CASSLYSGRTDTQYF. In nucleotides, the CDR3 is TGTGCCAGCAGCTTATATAGCGGGAGGACAGATACGCAGTATTTT.

This clone was counted a few times. The J gene is TRBJ1-1, the V gene TRBV29-1; no reliable D call. Looked up from germline, CDR1 is SQVTM and CDR2 is ANQGSEA. V was cut by 6 bases and J by 8 bases, with 7 bases left in between. The CDR3 spans 9 residues. The CDR3 nucleotides read TGCAGCGTCTTAGAAGAAGCTTTCTTT. The encoded protein is CSVLEEAFF.

Here the CDR3 reads CASSEGDSYGYTF. Written as DNA, the CDR3 is TGTGCCAGCAGTGAAGGCGACAGCTATGGCTACACCTTC. V and J are TRBV2 and TRBJ1-2, with D perhaps TRBD1 (5 bases). The germline V gene has CDR1 SNHLY and CDR2 FYNNEI. The length of the CDR3 is 13 residues. The V and J ends lost 1 base and 4 bases respectively, with 7 bases between them.

This sequence joins TRBV7-2 and TRBJ2-7; TRBD1 agrees at 7 bases. Unmatched junction bases numbered 9, after V lost 1 base and J lost 3 bases. CDR1 SGHTA and CDR2 FQGNSA come from the germline V gene. This CDR3 comprises 16 residues. The DNA of the CDR3 is TGTGCCAGCAGCTTAGATGTAGGGACAGCGATCTACGAGCAGTACTTC. Protein sequence: CASSLDVGTAIYEQYF.

This chain links TRBV6-5 with TRBJ1-1, with D unclear. This CDR3 has 13 amino acids. From germline, CDR1 is MNHEY and CDR2 SVGAGI. Trimming pared 4 bases from V and 4 bases from J, leaving 10 bases between. DNA of the CDR3: TGTGCCAGCAGTTTTCAGGTCGGCACTGAAGCTTTCTTT. Protein: CASSFQVGTEAFF.

V usage is TRBV6-6 and J usage is TRBJ2-1, with TRBD2 matching 7 bases. The CDR3 totals 15 residues. The V and J ends lost 3 bases and 2 bases, in that order; junction bases with no gene match: 4. In germline, CDR1 is MNHNY, CDR2 SVGAGI (reference sequence). The CDR3 nucleotides read TGTGCCAGCAGTTATTGGCTAGCGGCCTACAATGAGCAGTTCTTC. This codes for CASSYWLAAYNEQFF.

This clone was seen a handful of times. The V and J genes are TRBV4-3 and TRBJ1-4; D call uncertain. V was trimmed by 1 base and J by 8 bases, leaving 14 bases between them. Germline assignment: CDR1 LGHNA and CDR2 YSLEER. The CDR3 runs 15 residues. CDR3 bases: TGCGCCAGCAGCCAAGTTTGGGCCTCTACCGAAAAACTGTTTTTT. It yields the protein CASSQVWASTEKLFF.

The V call is TRBV28, the J call TRBJ1-4; D is perhaps TRBD1 (5 bases). The V gene's germline CDR1 is MDHEN and CDR2 SYDVKM. V lost 2 bases and J 8 bases, leaving 18 bases between the germline ends. The CDR3 covers 16 residues. The CDR3 protein is CASSLIPRGDFEKLFF. As DNA, the CDR3 is TGTGCCAGCAGTTTAATTCCTCGGGGGGATTTCGAAAAACTGTTTTTT.

This rearrangement joins TRBV5-5 to TRBJ1-5; D call uncertain. Germline CDR1 and CDR2: SGHKS and YYEKEE (reference sequence). Trimming stripped 1 base from V and 3 bases from J, with 11 bases between. The CDR3 contains 15 residues. The CDR3 loop reads CASSLNPQYNQPQHF. The CDR3 DNA sequence: TGTGCCAGCAGCTTGAACCCACAGTACAATCAGCCCCAGCATTTT.

The V call is TRBV5-1, the J call TRBJ2-1; D uncertain. Germline CDR1 is SGHRS and CDR2 is YFSETQ. The V end lost 5 bases, the J end lost 4 bases, and 13 bases lay between the germline ends. This CDR3 spans 14 amino acids. As DNA, the CDR3 is TGCGCCAGCAGGTGGTCGGGTGGATACAATGAGCAGTTCTTC. Protein sequence: CASRWSGGYNEQFF.

As DNA, the CDR3 is TGTGCCAGCAGCCCCCATGGGGGCGAGGCCTACGAGCAGTACTTC. As protein: CASSPHGGEAYEQYF. The chain has TRBV5-6 and TRBJ2-7; D is perhaps TRBD1 (6 bases). The CDR3 contains 15 residues. The V end was cut by 4 bases, the J end by 2 bases, with 16 bases between. Per germline, CDR1 SGHDT and CDR2 YYEEEE.

This chain links TRBV4-1 with TRBJ2-1, with a weak D call TRBD2 (5 bases). Looked up from germline, CDR1 is MGHRA and CDR2 is YSYEKL. Trimming took 2 bases from V and 0 from J, leaving 11 bases between them. The CDR3 has 16 amino acids. The CDR3, as DNA: TGCGCCAGCAGCCAACGGACGGGAAGCTCCTACAATGAGCAGTTCTTC. Translated, it gives CASSQRTGSSYNEQFF.